This T cell receptor beta chain appears in the sequencing data of a study of T cells in Graves' hyperthyroidism and ophthalmopathy. Amplification of TCR beta CDR3 regions was performed using RNA transcripts as template. The TCR CDR3 first-round RT-PCR relied on the HTBI primer set. TCRdb processed the multiplex PCR reads anew with MiXCR; each CDR3 protein has one entry. The sample carries under 600,000 distinct CDR3 sequences, roughly 15% recorded once. This clonotype has only a few counts. Each ophthalmopathy patient scored at least 3 on the Clinical Activity Score and at least 4 on NOSPECS grade, with duration under 3 months. Uncontrolled infections, other autoimmune diseases, pregnancy or lactation led to exclusion of patients. The diagnoses drew upon clinical symptoms, serum thyroxine and TRAb, thyroid ultrasound and orbital computed tomography. CDR3 size: 16 residues. J gave up 5 bases and V 6 bases, and 8 bases lay outside the gene matches. Germline CDR1 is DFQATT and CDR2 is SNEGSKA (reference sequence).

The chain has TRBV20-1 and TRBJ2-1; TRBD2 aligns across 15 bases. The TCR originated in a middle-aged woman with Graves' ophthalmopathy. Sequencing used blood. The CDR3 DNA follows: TGCAGTGCCTCGGGACTAGCGGGGGGCAAAAACAATGAGCAGTTCTTC. Protein product: CSASGLAGGKNNEQFF.